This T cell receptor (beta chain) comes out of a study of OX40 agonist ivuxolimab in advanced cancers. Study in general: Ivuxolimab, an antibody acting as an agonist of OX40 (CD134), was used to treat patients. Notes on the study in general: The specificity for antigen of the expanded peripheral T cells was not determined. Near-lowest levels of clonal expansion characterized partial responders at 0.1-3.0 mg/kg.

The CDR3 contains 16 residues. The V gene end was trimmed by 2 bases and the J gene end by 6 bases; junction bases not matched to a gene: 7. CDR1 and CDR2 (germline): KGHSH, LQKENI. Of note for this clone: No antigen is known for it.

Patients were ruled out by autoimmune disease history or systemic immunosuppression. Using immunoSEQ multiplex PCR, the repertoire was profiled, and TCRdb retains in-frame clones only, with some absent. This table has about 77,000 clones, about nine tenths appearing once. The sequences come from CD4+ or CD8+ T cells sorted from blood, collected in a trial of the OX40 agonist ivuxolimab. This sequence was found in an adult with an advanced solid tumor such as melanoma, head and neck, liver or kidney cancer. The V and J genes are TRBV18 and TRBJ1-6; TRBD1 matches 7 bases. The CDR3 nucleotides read TGTGCCAGCTCACCAAATGAACAGGGGATTAATTCACCCCTCCACTTT. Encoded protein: CASSPNEQGINSPLHF.